Listed below are T cell receptor beta chains from one sample, sequenced in a study of shared clonotypes between healthy human individuals. Data came from immunoSEQ multiplex PCR; TCRdb stores just in-frame clones and leaves some out. The top ten clones hold about 1.7% of a sample with about 640,000 clones, less than 80% of them seen once. The sequenced sample consisted of memory CD4+ T cells sorted from blood. These receptors originate from a woman aged 30 to 39 in good health. CDR3s include the opening cysteine and the closing phenylalanine or tryptophan. The D gene is left open where the match is weak. Some rows have no size entry. The others give once, few or many, or a class for an expanded clone.

d_call: .; j_call: TRBJ2-1; cdr3_length: 11; v_call: TRBV20-1; clone_size: few; cdr3_aa: CSARVQAGQFF; cdr3_nt: TGCAGTGCTAGAGTTCAAGCCGGGCAGTTCTTC
d_call: TRBD1; j_call: TRBJ2-7; cdr3_length: 15; v_call: TRBV29-1; clone_size: .; cdr3_aa: CSVKRFTGTEDEQYF; cdr3_nt: TGCAGCGTTAAACGTTTCACCGGGACAGAGGACGAGCAGTACTTC
d_call: .; j_call: TRBJ1-5; cdr3_length: 13; v_call: TRBV27; clone_size: few; cdr3_aa: CASSLFLDQPQHF; cdr3_nt: TGTGCCAGCAGTTTATTTCTCGATCAGCCCCAGCATTTT
d_call: TRBD1; j_call: TRBJ2-1; cdr3_length: 17; v_call: TRBV11-3; clone_size: .; cdr3_aa: CASSLDSGTGGYNEQFF; cdr3_nt: TGTGCCAGCAGCTTAGATAGCGGGACAGGGGGCTACAATGAGCAGTTCTTC
d_call: .; j_call: TRBJ2-3; cdr3_length: 13; v_call: TRBV5-1; clone_size: .; cdr3_aa: CATSDREADTQYF; cdr3_nt: TGCGCCACGTCAGACAGGGAGGCAGATACGCAGTATTTT
d_call: .; j_call: TRBJ1-1; cdr3_length: 13; v_call: TRBV7-9; clone_size: .; cdr3_aa: CASSHQEDTEAFF; cdr3_nt: TGTGCCAGCAGCCATCAGGAAGACACTGAAGCTTTCTTT
d_call: .; j_call: TRBJ1-1; cdr3_length: 15; v_call: TRBV10-3; clone_size: .; cdr3_aa: CAISDSNIRYTEAFF; cdr3_nt: TGTGCCATCAGTGATAGTAACATACGATACACTGAAGCTTTCTTT
d_call: .; j_call: TRBJ2-3; cdr3_length: 14; v_call: TRBV19; clone_size: .; cdr3_aa: CASSRTSFTDTQYF; cdr3_nt: TGTGCCAGTAGCAGGACATCCTTCACAGATACGCAGTATTTT
d_call: .; j_call: TRBJ2-5; cdr3_length: 13; v_call: TRBV6-1; clone_size: .; cdr3_aa: CASSEAGEETQYF; cdr3_nt: TGTGCCAGCAGTGAAGCGGGCGAAGAGACCCAGTACTTC
d_call: .; j_call: TRBJ1-2; cdr3_length: 15; v_call: TRBV2; clone_size: .; cdr3_aa: CASSEWGSVGDGYTF; cdr3_nt: TGTGCCAGCAGTGAATGGGGGTCGGTTGGCGATGGCTACACCTTC
d_call: TRBD2; j_call: TRBJ2-7; cdr3_length: 13; v_call: TRBV7-2; clone_size: .; cdr3_aa: CASSVGTTYEQYF; cdr3_nt: TGTGCCAGCAGCGTCGGGACTACCTACGAGCAGTACTTC
d_call: .; j_call: TRBJ2-7; cdr3_length: 15; v_call: TRBV5-1; clone_size: .; cdr3_aa: CASSPGNGVNYEQYF; cdr3_nt: TGCGCCAGCAGCCCGGGTAACGGGGTTAACTACGAGCAGTACTTC
d_call: .; j_call: TRBJ1-2; cdr3_length: 15; v_call: TRBV6-6; clone_size: .; cdr3_aa: CASSYSRAGNYGYTF; cdr3_nt: TGTGCCAGCAGTTACTCACGCGCTGGTAACTATGGCTACACCTTC
d_call: .; j_call: TRBJ2-1; cdr3_length: 13; v_call: TRBV11-3; clone_size: .; cdr3_aa: CASSLASGGEQFF; cdr3_nt: TGTGCCAGCAGCTTAGCATCTGGTGGTGAGCAGTTCTTC
d_call: .; j_call: TRBJ2-2; cdr3_length: 14; v_call: TRBV6-6; clone_size: once; cdr3_aa: CASIKTVATGELFF; cdr3_nt: TGTGCCAGCATCAAGACGGTAGCCACCGGGGAGCTGTTTTTT
d_call: .; j_call: TRBJ2-2; cdr3_length: 15; v_call: TRBV27; clone_size: .; cdr3_aa: CASSLIRLNTGELFF; cdr3_nt: TGTGCCAGCAGTTTAATCAGATTGAACACCGGGGAGCTGTTTTTT
d_call: TRBD1; j_call: TRBJ2-5; cdr3_length: 13; v_call: TRBV11-2; clone_size: many; cdr3_aa: CASSPGQGETQYF; cdr3_nt: TGTGCCAGCAGCCCAGGACAGGGGGAGACCCAGTACTTC
d_call: .; j_call: TRBJ1-2; cdr3_length: 15; v_call: TRBV2; clone_size: once; cdr3_aa: CASSEAYGVNYGYTF; cdr3_nt: TGTGCCAGCAGTGAAGCTTATGGGGTTAACTATGGCTACACCTTC
d_call: TRBD2; j_call: TRBJ2-3; cdr3_length: 14; v_call: TRBV5-1; clone_size: .; cdr3_aa: CASSLGRETDTQYF; cdr3_nt: TGCGCCAGCAGCTTGGGGCGGGAGACAGATACGCAGTATTTT
d_call: .; j_call: TRBJ2-1; cdr3_length: 13; v_call: TRBV7-8; clone_size: few; cdr3_aa: CASSLNPHNEQFF; cdr3_nt: TGTGCCAGCAGCTTAAACCCCCACAATGAGCAGTTCTTC
d_call: .; j_call: TRBJ1-5; cdr3_length: 14; v_call: TRBV5-5; clone_size: .; cdr3_aa: CASSSQRGNQPQHF; cdr3_nt: TGTGCCAGCAGTTCCCAGCGGGGAAATCAGCCCCAGCATTTT
d_call: TRBD1; j_call: TRBJ2-7; cdr3_length: 16; v_call: TRBV7-9; clone_size: many; cdr3_aa: CASSPPFRDSSYEQYF; cdr3_nt: TGTGCCAGCAGCCCGCCTTTCCGGGACAGCTCCTACGAGCAGTACTTC
d_call: .; j_call: TRBJ2-6; cdr3_length: 15; v_call: TRBV6-5; clone_size: .; cdr3_aa: CASRRESSGANVLTF; cdr3_nt: TGTGCCAGCAGGAGGGAGAGCTCTGGGGCCAACGTCCTGACTTTC
d_call: .; j_call: TRBJ2-7; cdr3_length: 14; v_call: TRBV5-5; clone_size: .; cdr3_aa: CASSFGTGTWRLHF; cdr3_nt: .
d_call: .; j_call: TRBJ2-5; cdr3_length: 13; v_call: TRBV9; clone_size: once; cdr3_aa: CASSVTGQETQYF; cdr3_nt: TGTGCCAGCAGCGTAACCGGACAAGAGACCCAGTACTTC
d_call: TRBD2; j_call: TRBJ2-1; cdr3_length: 18; v_call: TRBV4-1; clone_size: .; cdr3_aa: CASSQDGGLAGVKNEQFF; cdr3_nt: TGCGCCAGCAGCCAAGATGGTGGACTAGCGGGAGTAAAAAATGAGCAGTTCTTC
d_call: .; j_call: TRBJ1-5; cdr3_length: 13; v_call: TRBV29-1; clone_size: .; cdr3_aa: CSVGLGVDQPQHF; cdr3_nt: TGCAGCGTTGGATTAGGGGTTGATCAGCCCCAGCATTTT
d_call: TRBD1; j_call: TRBJ1-4; cdr3_length: 16; v_call: TRBV7-9; clone_size: once; cdr3_aa: CASSSAGAGGLEKLFF; cdr3_nt: TGTGCCAGCAGCTCCGCGGGGGCAGGGGGCTTAGAAAAACTGTTTTTT
d_call: TRBD1; j_call: TRBJ1-5; cdr3_length: 16; v_call: TRBV15; clone_size: .; cdr3_aa: CATSSDPGQLNQPQHF; cdr3_nt: TGTGCCACCAGCAGCGACCCGGGACAGTTAAATCAGCCCCAGCATTTT
d_call: .; j_call: TRBJ2-1; cdr3_length: 19; v_call: TRBV11-3; clone_size: once; cdr3_aa: CASSLDQWGGTGEENEQFF; cdr3_nt: TGTGCCAGCAGCTTAGATCAATGGGGTGGAACGGGAGAGGAGAATGAGCAGTTCTTC
d_call: .; j_call: TRBJ2-3; cdr3_length: 14; v_call: TRBV7-9; clone_size: .; cdr3_aa: CASSLKAFADTQYF; cdr3_nt: TGTGCCAGCAGCTTAAAAGCCTTCGCAGATACGCAGTATTTT
d_call: .; j_call: TRBJ2-6; cdr3_length: 15; v_call: TRBV6-5; clone_size: .; cdr3_aa: CASSYSSAGANVLTF; cdr3_nt: TGTGCCAGCAGTTACAGCTCGGCTGGGGCCAACGTCCTGACTTTC
d_call: TRBD1; j_call: TRBJ2-7; cdr3_length: 18; v_call: TRBV5-1; clone_size: once; cdr3_aa: CASSWDSGTGDTSYEQYF; cdr3_nt: TGCGCCAGCAGCTGGGATTCCGGGACAGGGGACACCTCCTACGAGCAGTACTTC
d_call: .; j_call: TRBJ2-7; cdr3_length: 15; v_call: TRBV28; clone_size: .; cdr3_aa: CASSLTGQGIHEQYF; cdr3_nt: TGTGCCAGCAGTTTAACGGGTCAGGGGATCCACGAGCAGTACTTC
d_call: TRBD1; j_call: TRBJ1-4; cdr3_length: 13; v_call: TRBV28; clone_size: .; cdr3_aa: CASSGQGREKLFF; cdr3_nt: TGTGCCAGCTCGGGACAGGGAAGAGAAAAACTGTTTTTT
d_call: .; j_call: TRBJ1-2; cdr3_length: 15; v_call: TRBV6-5; clone_size: .; cdr3_aa: CASTPTSGSSYGYTF; cdr3_nt: TGTGCCAGCACCCCAACGAGCGGGTCGAGCTATGGCTACACCTTC
d_call: TRBD2; j_call: TRBJ2-3; cdr3_length: 15; v_call: TRBV19; clone_size: .; cdr3_aa: CASSPPGGNTDTQYF; cdr3_nt: TGTGCCAGTTCCCCCCCGGGAGGAAACACAGATACGCAGTATTTT
d_call: .; j_call: TRBJ1-5; cdr3_length: 16; v_call: TRBV4-2; clone_size: .; cdr3_aa: CASSPLWGTVNQPQHF; cdr3_nt: TGTGCCAGCAGCCCGTTATGGGGAACAGTCAATCAGCCCCAGCATTTT